These 21 T cell receptor beta chains share one sample of origin, sequenced in a study of breast tumors, draining lymph nodes, adjacent tissues. TCRdb passed the multiplex PCR reads through MiXCR, listing each CDR3 protein once. Of tens of thousands of distinct CDR3 sequences in the sample, more than 25% were seen once. The lymph nodes were axillary draining lymph nodes from breast cancer patients. What was sequenced was axillary lymph node tissue. The source is a female donor with breast cancer. Some clones in this sample may be carry-over from other donors' samples.

This clonotype has a handful of counts. The chain links TRBV5-6 to TRBJ1-2; unclear D gene. Deletions cut 2 bases from V and 3 bases from J, with 14 bases between. Germline V CDR1 and CDR2: SGHDT, YYEEEE. The CDR3 runs to 15 residues. The CDR3 is CASSFLDTPHYGYTF. The CDR3, as DNA: TGTGCCAGCAGCTTTTTAGACACACCTCACTATGGCTACACCTTC.

This clonotype was recorded a few times. The rearrangement joins TRBV11-1 to TRBJ1-1; TRBD1 might be the D (6 bases). Trimming pared 2 bases from V and 1 base from J, leaving 14 bases between. Looked up from germline, CDR1 is SGHAT and CDR2 is FQDESV (reference sequence). The CDR3 runs 16 residues. The CDR3 DNA reads TGTGCCAGCAGCTTAAGGGGGGCAGGGAAGAACACTGAAGCTTTCTTT. This gives the protein CASSLRGAGKNTEAFF.

Ten or more counts support this clonotype. This sequence joins TRBV9 and TRBJ2-7, with TRBD1 matching 8 bases. The CDR3 runs 18 residues. Trimming took 0 bases from V and 1 from J; bases not matched to a gene: 12. Germline CDR1 reads SGDLS; CDR2 reads YYNGEE. The CDR3 DNA sequence: TGTGCCAGCAGCGTAGCTCCAGGGACAGGCCCCTTTTCCTACGAGCAGTACTTC. This codes for CASSVAPGTGPFSYEQYF.

With regard to this clonotype: An end of the junction does not agree with germline; a read error may underlie this. The V and J genes are TRBV20-1 and TRBJ1-5; 7 bases match TRBD1. Germline V gives CDR1 DFQATT, CDR2 SNEGSKA (reference sequence). The CDR3 extends over 19 amino acids. The CDR3 region is CSASPLPGTAGISNQPRHF. CDR3 DNA: TGCAGTGCTAGCCCCCTGCCCGGGACAGCGGGCATTAGCAATCAGCCCCGGCATTTT.

This clonotype was detected a few times. V usage is TRBV27 and J usage is TRBJ2-1, with D perhaps matching TRBD1 (5 bases). V was shortened by 1 base and J by 3 bases, with 10 bases between the two germline ends. Germline V gives CDR1 MNHEY, CDR2 SMNVEV (reference sequence). CDR3 length equals 15 residues. The CDR3 nucleotides read TGTGCCAGCAGTTTATGGCAGGGCGACTACAATGAGCAGTTCTTC. This translates into CASSLWQGDYNEQFF.

The CDR3 DNA reads TGTGCCAGCAGTATGACAGGGAACTCACCCCTCCACTTT. Translation: CASSMTGNSPLHF. This rearrangement joins TRBV27 to TRBJ1-6; 7 nucleotides agree with TRBD1. Germline lookup yields CDR1 MNHEY and CDR2 SMNVEV (reference sequence). The CDR3 spans 13 residues. The junction had 5 bases not matched to a gene; V was cut back by 5 bases and J by 10 bases.

In its sample, this clonotype was seen many times. This may stem from a read error, because a much larger clone lies one nucleotide away. This sequence joins TRBV20-1 and TRBJ2-1, with TRBD2 matching over 8 bases. This CDR3 has 14 residues. Losses at the gene ends were 6 bases for V and 9 bases for J; bases not matched to a gene: 13. Germline V gene data show CDR1 as DFQATT and CDR2 as SNEGSKA (reference sequence). CDR3 sequence reads: CSAGAGVSDTEQFF. CDR3 nucleotide sequence: TGCAGTGCCGGAGCGGGAGTTAGTGACACTGAGCAGTTCTTC.

The V and J genes are TRBV5-1 and TRBJ2-7, with D hard to call. V lost 1 base to trimming and J lost 6 bases, with 11 bases between them. Germline CDR1 reads SGHRS; CDR2 reads YFSETQ. The CDR3 extends over 13 amino acids. CDR3 residues: CASSLFQLREQYF. The CDR3, as DNA: TGCGCCAGCAGCTTGTTCCAACTACGCGAGCAGTACTTC. Drawing the rest from reference TRBV5-1 and TRBJ2-7, the complete variable domain is KAGVTQTPRYLIKTRGQQVTLSCSPISGHRSVSWYQQTPGQGLQFLFEYFSETQRNKGNFPGRFSGRQFSNSRSEMNVSTLELGDSALYLCASSLFQLREQYFGPGTRLTVT.

A remark on this clonotype: This may arise from a read error, as a much more abundant clone is one base away. J is TRBJ1-6 and V is TRBV4-1; unclear D gene. CDR3 length: 17 amino acids. CDR1 is MGHRA and CDR2 is YSYEKL in the germline V gene. CDR3 loop: CASSQFPPDGGFSSLHF. CDR3 coding DNA: TGCGCCAGCAGCCAATTCCCACCTGACGGAGGCTTTTCATCCCTCCACTTT.

This clonotype was recorded a few times. A much larger clone differs from this one at a single base, so this may be a read error. This chain uses TRBV6-5 with TRBJ2-1, with D unresolved. The length of the CDR3 is 13 residues. The ends were cut back, 5 bases at V and 2 bases at J, with 7 bases in the middle. Germline-derived CDR1 and CDR2 are MNHEY and SVGAGI. The CDR3 loop reads CASSQPAYNEQFF. As DNA, the CDR3 is TGTGCCAGCAGTCAACCAGCCTACAATGAGCAGTTCTTC.

This clonotype was observed at least ten times. The CDR3 loop is CASSPNRPSTDTQYF. The CDR3 DNA reads TGTGCCAGCAGCCCTAACCGACCTAGCACAGATACGCAGTATTTT. J is TRBJ2-3 and V is TRBV28; the D is unclear. CDR1 and CDR2 from the germline V gene are MDHEN and SYDVKM. The CDR3 sequence is 15 residues long. Trimming took 6 bases from V and 0 from J, leaving 13 bases between them.

This clonotype was observed at least ten times. This chain joins TRBV5-1 and TRBJ1-2; possible D gene TRBD1, 6 bases. Trimming took 2 bases from V and 6 from J, leaving 11 bases between them. Germline V CDR1 and CDR2: SGHRS, YFSETQ. This CDR3 has 13 amino acids. CDR3 residues: CASSFSAGDGYTF. The CDR3, as DNA: TGCGCCAGCAGCTTTTCGGCAGGGGATGGCTACACCTTC.

The genes are TRBV14 and TRBJ1-1, with no clear D. The ends were cut back, 1 base at V and 10 bases at J, with 19 bases in the middle. The germline V gene has CDR1 SGHDN and CDR2 FVKESK. The CDR3 totals 15 residues. CDR3 sequence reads: CASSQAPRGLSGAFF. The CDR3 nucleotides are TGTGCCAGCAGCCAAGCCCCCCGAGGTCTTTCGGGAGCTTTCTTT. The complete variable domain, with remaining parts taken from reference TRBV14 and TRBJ1-1, reads EAGVTQFPSHSVIEKGQTVTLRCDPISGHDNLYWYRRVMGKEIKFLLHFVKESKQDESGMPNNRFLAERTGGTYSTLKVQPAELEDSGVYFCASSQAPRGLSGAFFGQGTRLTVV.

CDR3 loop: CSASSHGTDTQYF. As DNA, the CDR3 is TGCAGTGCTAGTTCTCACGGCACAGATACGCAGTATTTT. The genes are TRBV20-1 and TRBJ2-3; the D is unclear. Germline V gene lookup returns CDR1 DFQATT and CDR2 SNEGSKA (reference sequence). The CDR3 is 13 amino acids. V was cut by 3 bases and J by 1 base, with 8 bases left in between.

The sample holds many counts of this clonotype. CDR3 amino acids: CASSRTQGALGDTQYF. The CDR3 DNA follows: TGTGCCAGCAGCCGGACCCAGGGGGCGCTCGGAGATACGCAGTATTTT. This chain uses TRBV14 with TRBJ2-3; 8 bases match TRBD1. The CDR3 loop spans 16 amino acids. Germline trimming cut 4 bases from V and 5 bases from J; bases unmatched to any gene: 11. Germline V gives CDR1 SGHDN, CDR2 FVKESK.

This clonotype was seen repeatedly, ten times or more. The CDR3, as DNA: TGTGCCTGGAGTCGGGATTCCAACTATGGCTACACCTTC. This translates into CAWSRDSNYGYTF. The V call is TRBV30, the J call TRBJ1-2; unclear D gene. Germline-derived CDR1 and CDR2 are GTSNPN and SVGIG (reference sequence). The V and J ends lost 2 bases and 2 bases respectively, with 9 bases between them. The CDR3 consists of 13 residues.

Worth noting for this clonotype: As the CDR3 is not closed by the conserved phenylalanine or tryptophan, this likely results from a read error. The V gene is TRBV9, the J gene TRBJ2-7; weak D call: TRBD1 (5 bases). Germline loops: CDR1 SGDLS, CDR2 YYNGEE. The CDR3 has 13 residues. The V and J ends lost 0 bases and 2 bases respectively, with 6 bases between them. CDR3 loop: CASSVAGTYEQYS. In DNA, the CDR3 is TGTGCCAGCAGCGTAGCAGGGACCTACGAGCAGTACTCC.

In this sample, this clonotype turned up many times. The chain uses TRBV11-3 and TRBJ2-1; D perhaps matches TRBD1 (5 bases). The CDR3 consists of 14 residues. Trimming cost V 1 base and J 6 bases, with 10 bases left between them. Germline CDR1 is SGHNT and CDR2 is YENEEA. The CDR3 reads CASSLGRGRNEQFF. Written as DNA, the CDR3 is TGTGCCAGCAGCTTAGGTAGGGGCCGCAATGAGCAGTTCTTC.

Turning to this clonotype: The junction and the germline gene differ at one end; a read error may be behind it. The chain recombines TRBV12-3 or TRBV12-4 with TRBJ2-7; D not resolved. The CDR3 totals 11 residues. CDR3: CASSFAYGQYF. CDR3 in DNA: TGTGCCAGCAGTTTCGCCTACGGGCAGTACTTC.

In this sample, this clonotype turned up once. The junction departs from the called germline gene at one end, perhaps through a read error. This rearrangement joins TRBV11-2 to TRBJ2-7, with 11 nucleotides matching TRBD2. CDR3 length: 14 residues. Germline values: CDR1 SGHAT, CDR2 FQNNGV. This CDR3 reads CASSLLAGAYERYF. CDR3 coding DNA: TGTGCCAGCAGCCTACTAGCGGGAGCCTACGAGCGGTACTTC.

This clonotype was observed many times. The chain uses TRBV28 and TRBJ1-5; no firm D call. The V and J ends lost 4 bases and 7 bases respectively, with 14 bases between them. The germline V gene has CDR1 MDHEN and CDR2 SYDVKM. This CDR3 region has 14 residues. CDR3 nucleotide sequence: TGTGCCAGCAGTTCCGGTAATTTACGGCAGCCCCAGCATTTT. Protein product: CASSSGNLRQPQHF.